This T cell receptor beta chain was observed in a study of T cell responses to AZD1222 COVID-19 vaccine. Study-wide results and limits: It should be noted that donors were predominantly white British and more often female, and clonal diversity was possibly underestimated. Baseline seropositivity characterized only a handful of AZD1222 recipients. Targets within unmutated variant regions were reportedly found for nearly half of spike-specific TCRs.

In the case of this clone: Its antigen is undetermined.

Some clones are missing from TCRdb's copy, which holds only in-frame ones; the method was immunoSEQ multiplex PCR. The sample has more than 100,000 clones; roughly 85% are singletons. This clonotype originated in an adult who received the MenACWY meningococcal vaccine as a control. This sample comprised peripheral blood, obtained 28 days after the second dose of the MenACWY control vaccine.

The CDR3, as DNA: TGTGCCATCAGTGAGCCCCGGGGGCTAGGAAACACCATATATTTT. Its protein is CAISEPRGLGNTIYF. The chain carries TRBV10-3 and TRBJ1-3; possible D gene TRBD1, 6 bases. V was trimmed by 2 bases and J by 4 bases, leaving 12 bases between them. Germline V lookup: CDR1 ENHRY, CDR2 SYGVKD. This CDR3 region has 15 residues.